Each of the 20 T cell receptor beta chains below was sequenced from the same sample in a study of blood T cell repertoires in COVID-19. Sequencing was performed with immunoSEQ multiplex PCR; in TCRdb, only in-frame clones are kept and a portion is missing. The sample holds roughly 360,000 clones, roughly 88% seen once. The sequencing sample was made of PBMCs or T cells enriched from blood (not recorded which). These receptors were collected from a woman in her twenties or thirties with acute COVID-19.

This clone was seen only once. The rearrangement joins TRBV6-6 to TRBJ2-7; 9 bases line up with TRBD1. Germline CDR1 is MNHNY and CDR2 is SVGAGI (reference sequence). The CDR3 runs to 14 residues. V gave up 7 bases and J gave up 10 bases; unmatched junction bases: 14. CDR3 sequence reads: CASKPGQGQGGQYF. The CDR3 DNA follows: TGTGCCAGCAAACCGGGACAGGGACAGGGTGGCCAGTACTTC.

The rearrangement joins TRBV12-3 or TRBV12-4 to TRBJ1-1; TRBD1 aligns across 10 bases. V trimming: 5 bases; J trimming: 5 bases; junction bases outside the gene matches: 2. There are 13 residues in the CDR3. This CDR3 is CASSDRGRTEAFF. In nucleotides, the CDR3 is TGTGCCAGCAGTGACAGGGGGCGAACTGAAGCTTTCTTT.

The gene calls are TRBV15 and TRBJ1-4; 7 bases match TRBD1. The CDR3 is 17 residues long. V gave up 3 bases and J gave up 6 bases; unmatched junction bases: 13. Per germline, CDR1 LNHNV and CDR2 YYDKDF (reference sequence). The CDR3 DNA reads TGTGCCACCAGCAGTGTACCACCGGGACAGCGTGATGAAAAACTGTTTTTT. This translates into CATSSVPPGQRDEKLFF. The variable domain in full, with the rest retrieved from reference TRBV15 and TRBJ1-4, is DAMVIQNPRYQVTQFGKPVTLSCSQTLNHNVMYWYQQKSSQAPKLLFHYYDKDFNNEADTPDNFQSRRPNTSFCFLDIRSPGLGDTAMYLCATSSVPPGQRDEKLFFGSGTQLSVL.

This sequence joins TRBV9 and TRBJ2-1; unclear D gene. The length of the CDR3 is 12 residues. Per germline, CDR1 SGDLS and CDR2 YYNGEE. Trimming pared 0 bases from V and 5 bases from J, leaving 3 bases between. The chain's CDR3 is CASSVVNNEQFF. The DNA of the CDR3 is TGTGCCAGCAGCGTAGTCAACAATGAGCAGTTCTTC.

V is TRBV19 and J is TRBJ2-7; TRBD1 aligns across 10 bases. Germline V gene sequence: CDR1 LNHDA, CDR2 SQIVND (reference sequence). Trimming removed 6 bases from V and 3 bases from J; junction bases left unmatched: 5. The CDR3 spans 14 residues. This chain's CDR3 is CASSFRDRGYEQYF. The CDR3 DNA reads as TGTGCCAGTAGCTTCCGGGACAGGGGCTACGAGCAGTACTTC.

The V call is TRBV27, the J call TRBJ1-2, with 7 bases fitting TRBD1. The CDR3 loop spans 15 amino acids. With 5 bases clipped from V and 0 bases from J, the junction kept 6 bases outside the gene matches. CDR1 is MNHEY, CDR2 SMNVEV, per germline (reference sequence). The CDR3 bases are TGTGCCAGCAGTATGACAGGGTCCCCTAACTATGGCTACACCTTC. As protein: CASSMTGSPNYGYTF.

The V and J genes are TRBV9 and TRBJ2-1; tentative D call: TRBD2 (5 bases). Germline CDR1 and CDR2: SGDLS and YYNGEE. V lost 3 bases and J 1 base, leaving 26 bases between the germline ends. The CDR3 has 20 residues. The CDR3 reads CASSAKPKRTVRDSYNEQFF. CDR3 nucleotides: TGTGCCAGCAGCGCCAAACCCAAGCGGACGGTTCGTGATTCCTACAATGAGCAGTTCTTC.

The rearrangement links TRBV19 to TRBJ1-1, with 8 bases identical to TRBD1. V gave up 5 bases and J gave up 0 bases; unmatched junction bases: 5. The CDR3 runs to 15 residues. The germline V gene has CDR1 LNHDA and CDR2 SQIVND (reference sequence). CDR3 protein: CASSGDRGMNTEAFF. CDR3 DNA: TGTGCCAGTAGTGGCGACAGGGGAATGAACACTGAAGCTTTCTTT.

The chain employs TRBV27 and TRBJ2-3; maybe TRBD2 (6 bases). Trimming shortened V by 2 bases and J by 4 bases, and 16 bases separated the two germline ends. The CDR3 is made up of 16 amino acids. The V gene's germline CDR1 is MNHEY and CDR2 SMNVEV (reference sequence). The CDR3 region has the DNA TGTGCCAGCAGTTTAAGGTGGTGGGGGGATGCAGATACGCAGTATTTT. Protein product: CASSLRWWGDADTQYF.

The CDR3 loop is CASSDGTGVPNQPQHF. The CDR3 coding sequence is TGTGCCAGCAGTGACGGGACAGGGGTCCCCAATCAGCCCCAGCATTTT. V and J are TRBV6-2 or TRBV6-3 and TRBJ1-5; 10 bases fit TRBD1. The CDR3 length is 16 residues. In germline, CDR1 is MNHEY, CDR2 SVGEGT. V was pared by 5 bases and J by 3 bases, with 7 bases of the junction left unmatched.

This chain connects TRBV19 to TRBJ1-1, with 8 bases that match TRBD1. CDR3 length: 14 residues. The junction had 6 bases not matched to a gene; V was cut back by 5 bases and J by 4 bases. Germline CDR1 and CDR2: LNHDA and SQIVND (reference sequence). CDR3 in amino acids: CASSLDRDGTEAFF. The CDR3 bases are TGTGCCAGTAGTTTGGACAGGGATGGCACTGAAGCTTTCTTT.

The chain links TRBV2 to TRBJ2-7; 7 bases match TRBD1. V lost 8 bases and J lost 6; bases outside the gene matches: 13. This CDR3 is 14 amino acids long. Looked up from germline, CDR1 is SNHLY and CDR2 is FYNNEI. The DNA for the CDR3 is TGTGCCAGCGGAGTACGGGACAGTTACGGCGAGCAGTACTTC. It yields the protein CASGVRDSYGEQYF.

V usage is TRBV12-5 and J usage is TRBJ2-1; weak D call: TRBD1 (5 bases). V lost 8 bases to trimming and J lost 9 bases, with 14 bases between them. The CDR3 is made up of 12 amino acids. The germline V gene has CDR1 LGHNT and CDR2 FRNRAP. This CDR3 reads CASRGRASEQFF. The CDR3 coding sequence is TGTGCTAGTCGCGGCAGGGCCAGTGAGCAGTTCTTC.

This clone was recorded once. The CDR3 here is CASSQPKSRGYEQYF. The CDR3 DNA reads TGTGCCAGCAGCCAGCCGAAATCGCGCGGCTACGAGCAGTACTTC. J is TRBJ2-7 and V is TRBV6-8; D is unclear. The CDR3 sequence is 15 residues long. V lost 6 bases and J lost 3, with 18 bases in between. Germline V lookup: CDR1 MNHGY, CDR2 SAAAGT.

V is TRBV7-3 and J is TRBJ2-1; D gene uncertain. The CDR3 length is 13 residues. With 3 bases removed from V and 5 bases from J, the gap between germline ends came to 8 bases. Germline CDR1 reads SGHTA; CDR2 reads FQGTGA. CDR3 bases: TGTGCCAGCAGCTTTGTCCTTGACAATGAGCAGTTCTTC. Its protein is CASSFVLDNEQFF.

The table lists this clone with a few counts. The chain has TRBV19 and TRBJ1-5; the D gene is possibly TRBD1 (6 bases). This CDR3 has 17 amino acids. CDR1 and CDR2 from the germline V gene are LNHDA and SQIVND (reference sequence). Trimming pared 7 bases from V and 2 bases from J, leaving 21 bases between. The CDR3 DNA reads as TGTGCCAGTACGTCCAGTAGGAGGGGGGGAGGCAATCAGCCCCAGCATTTT. Its protein product is CASTSSRRGGGNQPQHF. Looking up the rest from reference TRBV19 and TRBJ1-5 gives the full variable domain: DGGITQSPKYLFRKEGQNVTLSCEQNLNHDAMYWYRQDPGQGLRLIYYSQIVNDFQKGDIAEGYSVSREKKESFPLTVTSAQKNPTAFYLCASTSSRRGGGNQPQHFGDGTRLSIL.

The chain has TRBV24-1 and TRBJ2-3; 7 nucleotides match TRBD1. The V and J ends lost 3 bases and 3 bases, in that order; junction bases with no gene match: 11. The germline CDR1 and CDR2 sequences are KGHDR and SFDVKD. CDR3 length equals 17 residues. The CDR3 DNA reads as TGTGCCACCAGTGATAGGGGGCGCCTGGGACGGACAGATACGCAGTATTTT. This encodes CATSDRGRLGRTDTQYF.

This clone showed up just a few times. The chain employs TRBV29-1 and TRBJ2-3; D gene ambiguous. Germline V gene data show CDR1 as SQVTM and CDR2 as ANQGSEA. CDR3 length: 11 amino acids. The V end was cut by 6 bases, the J end by 0 bases, with 4 bases between. Here the CDR3 reads CSVLSTDTQYF. In DNA form, the CDR3 reads TGCAGCGTCCTCAGCACAGATACGCAGTATTTT.

This chain connects TRBV3-1 (or the pseudogene TRBV3-2) to TRBJ2-7, with 8 bases that match TRBD1. The CDR3 totals 14 residues. Germline CDR1 and CDR2: LGHDT and YNNKEL (reference sequence). Germline trimming cut 5 bases from V and 1 base from J; bases unmatched to any gene: 4. CDR3 in DNA: TGTGCCAGCAGCGGGGGACAGGCTTCCTACGAGCAGTACTTC. It yields the protein CASSGGQASYEQYF.

The CDR3 DNA reads TGTGCCAGCAGCCAAGGAGACTCTGGAAACACCATATATTTT. Residues: CASSQGDSGNTIYF. V gene TRBV3-1 (or the pseudogene TRBV3-2) combines with J gene TRBJ1-3, with D hard to call. The CDR3 extends over 14 amino acids. Trimming took off 1 base at V and 0 bases at J, with 4 bases between the two ends. CDR1 and CDR2 from the germline V gene are LGHDT and YNNKEL (reference sequence).